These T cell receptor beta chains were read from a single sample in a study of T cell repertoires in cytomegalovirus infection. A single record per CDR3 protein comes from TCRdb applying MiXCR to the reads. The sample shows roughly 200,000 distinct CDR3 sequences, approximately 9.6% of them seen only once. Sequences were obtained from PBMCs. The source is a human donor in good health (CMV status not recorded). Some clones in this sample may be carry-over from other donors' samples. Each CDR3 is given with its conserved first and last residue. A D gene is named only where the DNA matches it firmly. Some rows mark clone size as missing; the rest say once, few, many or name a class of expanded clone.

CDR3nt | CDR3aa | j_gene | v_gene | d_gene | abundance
TGTGCCAGCAGCCCGACAGGGACCAGCAATCAGCCCCAGCATTTT | CASSPTGTSNQPQHF | TRBJ1-5 | TRBV7-2 | TRBD1 | many
TGCGCCAGCAGCCATCCGGCGGGACAGGGTGAACGGAACACTGAAGCTTTCTTT | CASSHPAGQGERNTEAFF | TRBJ1-1 | TRBV4-1 | TRBD1 | few
TGCAGTGCTAGAGATAGGAGGGAGGGAACCTATAATTCACCCCTCCACTTT | CSARDRREGTYNSPLHF | TRBJ1-6 | TRBV20-1 | . | few
TGTGCCAGCAGTTTGGGGCAGCCCCAGCATTTT | CASSLGQPQHF | TRBJ1-5 | TRBV12-3/TRBV12-4 | . | many
TGTGCCAGCAGCCCTCGGTCGGCCGGGAGCCAAATTTACGAGCAGTACTTC | CASSPRSAGSQIYEQYF | TRBJ2-7 | TRBV7-9 | . | few
TGTGCCTGGAGTGTGGGGGCATACTACGAGCAGTACTTC | CAWSVGAYYEQYF | TRBJ2-7 | TRBV30 | . | few
TGTGCCAGCAGTAGCCCCAGTCTAGGAGGCGCGAGAGATACGCAGTATTTT | CASSSPSLGGARDTQYF | TRBJ2-3 | TRBV28 | . | many
TGTGCCAGCAGTTCCGACAGGGTTTCCGAGCAGTACTTC | CASSSDRVSEQYF | TRBJ2-7 | TRBV7-3 | TRBD1 | many
TGTGCCAGCACCCCAGGAGGGGGCAATGAGCAGTTCTTC | CASTPGGGNEQFF | TRBJ2-1 | TRBV6-5 | . | .
TGTGCCAGCAGCCCCCCGGGACAAATTAACACTGAAGCTTTCTTT | CASSPPGQINTEAFF | TRBJ1-1 | TRBV7-2 | . | many
TGTGCCAGCAGGCAAAAGACAGCTTTCAATCAGCCCCAGCATTTT | CASRQKTAFNQPQHF | TRBJ1-5 | TRBV6-1 | . | many
TGTGCCAGCAGTTACTCATTGGTGTCCAGGAATGCCGCTGAAGCTTTCTTT | CASSYSLVSRNAAEAFF | TRBJ1-1 | TRBV6-5 | . | .
TGTGCCAGCAGAAGGACTAGCGGGCCTCACAATGAGCAGTTCTTC | CASRRTSGPHNEQFF | TRBJ2-1 | TRBV11-2 | TRBD2 | few
TGTGCAAGCAAGGATCTCAATGAGCAGTTCTTC | CASKDLNEQFF | TRBJ2-1 | TRBV7-3 | . | .
TGTGCCAGCAGCTCAGGGTTTGAGCAGTTCTTC | CASSSGFEQFF | TRBJ2-1 | TRBV7-2 | . | many
TGCGCCAGCAGCTTGCGGCGGGGAGGTGGCAATGAGCAGTTCTTC | CASSLRRGGGNEQFF | TRBJ2-1 | TRBV5-1 | . | .
TGTGCCAGCAGCCCCCCCGGACTTTCCGGGGAGCTGTTTTTT | CASSPPGLSGELFF | TRBJ2-2 | TRBV12-3/TRBV12-4 | . | many
TGTGCCAGCAGCCCGGCAGGGGCGAGCAATCAGCCCCAGCATTTT | CASSPAGASNQPQHF | TRBJ1-5 | TRBV7-2 | . | many
TGTGCCAGCAGCTCGACACCGCCCCACGGGGGGCTAAATTCACCCCTCCACTTT | CASSSTPPHGGLNSPLHF | TRBJ1-6 | TRBV7-2 | . | many
TGTGCCAGCAGCTCCCCGGGACAGCTTCGCTTAGAGACCCAGTACTTC | CASSSPGQLRLETQYF | TRBJ2-5 | TRBV7-9 | TRBD1 | many
TGTGCCAGCAGCCCCAGGACAGGGGTAGGCTACGAGCAGTACTTC | CASSPRTGVGYEQYF | TRBJ2-7 | TRBV7-2 | TRBD1 | many
TGTGCCAGCAGCTTATTTGGGACAGAAGCTTTCTTT | CASSLFGTEAFF | TRBJ1-1 | TRBV6-2/TRBV6-3 | . | .
TGTGCCAGCAGCTTAGCGTCGTTTGAGCAGTACTTC | CASSLASFEQYF | TRBJ2-7 | TRBV7-9 | . | many
TGTGCCAGCAGCTTGTTTGGGGACAGGGGGATTCAGCCCCAGCATTTT | CASSLFGDRGIQPQHF | TRBJ1-5 | TRBV7-2 | TRBD1 | many
TGTGCCACCAGCGCAGGGGGACTAGCGGGGGCCAATGAGCAGTTCTTC | CATSAGGLAGANEQFF | TRBJ2-1 | TRBV15 | TRBD2 | many
TGTGCCAGCAGTTCCTTCCAGGGGGCAAGTGAAGCTTTCTTT | CASSSFQGASEAFF | TRBJ1-1 | TRBV6-2/TRBV6-3 | TRBD1 | many
TGTGCCTGGAGTGTACGCAGGAATGAAAAACTGTTTTTT | CAWSVRRNEKLFF | TRBJ1-4 | TRBV30 | . | .
TGTGCCAGCAGCTTAGAGGTCAGACAACCCCTCCACTTT | CASSLEVRQPLHF | TRBJ1-6 | TRBV11-2 | . | .
TGTGCCAGTAGTATCCAGGACAGGGAGATCGACGAGCAGTACTTC | CASSIQDREIDEQYF | TRBJ2-7 | TRBV19 | TRBD1 | .
TGTGCCAGCAGTCCTACAGGGGATGGTAGCACTGAAGCTTTCTTT | CASSPTGDGSTEAFF | TRBJ1-1 | TRBV27 | TRBD1 | many